The present entry profiles one T cell receptor beta chain with its context. Antigen unknown. The source of the sample is a study of T-cell memory formation after mild COVID-19. TCRdb analysed the 5' RACE reads with MiXCR anew, one entry per CDR3 protein. This table has 400,000 to 500,000 distinct CDR3 sequences, 24% appearing once. Notes on the study in general: A subset of responding clones appeared in pre-infection memory, suggesting cross-reactive memory joined.

From germline, CDR1 is KGHSH and CDR2 LQKENI. The CDR3 is made up of 15 amino acids. V lost 1 base, J lost 4 bases, and 11 bases lay in between. Sequencing used PBMCs or a T cell subset sorted from them (not recorded which). This chain links TRBV18 with TRBJ2-1; no clear D. This receptor was taken from an adult woman who had mild COVID-19 (a few samples of this study predate the infection). Cell type and time point are not known. CDR3 amino acids: CASSPQRAPYNEQFF. The CDR3 nucleotides read TGTGCCAGCTCACCACAACGGGCCCCATACAATGAGCAGTTCTTC.